This is a list of T cell receptor beta chains from one sample in a study of T-cell reconstitution after alpha-beta-depleted transplantation in children. TCRdb redid the calling of the PCR reads with MiXCR, one entry per CDR3 protein. Of hundreds of thousands of distinct CDR3 sequences listed, roughly a tenth were seen once; the top ten hold 2% to 2.5%. The input for sequencing was PBMCs, taken before TCRalphabeta/CD19-depleted stem cell transplant. The source is a child aged 2-15 years with inherited bone marrow failure, due to receive a stem cell transplant. Both conserved end residues are part of each CDR3. The D gene is left open where the match is weak. Some rows have no size entry. The others give once, few or many, or a class for an expanded clone.

v_gene: TRBV12-3/TRBV12-4
d_gene: TRBD2
abundance: many
j_gene: TRBJ2-1
CDR3nt: TGTGCCTCCCAAGACTTCGCGGGAGTTAGGTACAATGAGCAGTTCTTC
CDR3aa: CASQDFAGVRYNEQFF

v_gene: TRBV9
d_gene: NA
abundance: many
j_gene: TRBJ2-3
CDR3nt: TGTGCCAGCAGCGTAGCTACTTTCGGCGGAAGAGATACGCAGTATTTT
CDR3aa: CASSVATFGGRDTQYF

v_gene: TRBV28
d_gene: TRBD2
abundance: many
j_gene: TRBJ2-5
CDR3nt: TGTGCCAGCAGTTTAAACCCCCGACTAGCGGGGTTCCAAGAGACCCAGTACTTC
CDR3aa: CASSLNPRLAGFQETQYF

v_gene: TRBV27
d_gene: TRBD1
abundance: few
j_gene: TRBJ2-2
CDR3nt: TGTGCCAGCAGTTTCGGGCAGGGGGCTACGTCGAACACCGGGGAGCTGTTTTTT
CDR3aa: CASSFGQGATSNTGELFF

v_gene: TRBV19
d_gene: TRBD2
abundance: NA
j_gene: TRBJ2-1
CDR3nt: TGTGCCAGTACTATATCGACTAGCGGGTCCTACAATGAGCAGTTCTTC
CDR3aa: CASTISTSGSYNEQFF

v_gene: TRBV6-2/TRBV6-3
d_gene: NA
abundance: many
j_gene: TRBJ2-2
CDR3nt: TGTGCCAGCAGTTCTGGGGTGTTGGCCGGGGAGCTGTTTTTT
CDR3aa: CASSSGVLAGELFF

v_gene: TRBV20-1
d_gene: TRBD2
abundance: many
j_gene: TRBJ2-1
CDR3nt: TGCAGTGTCAGGGATAAGCGGGATTACAATGAGCAGTTCTTC
CDR3aa: CSVRDKRDYNEQFF

v_gene: TRBV7-9
d_gene: TRBD1
abundance: many
j_gene: TRBJ2-3
CDR3nt: TGTGCCAGCAGCCCGGACAGGATCACAGATACGCAGTATTTT
CDR3aa: CASSPDRITDTQYF

v_gene: TRBV20-1
d_gene: NA
abundance: many
j_gene: TRBJ2-7
CDR3nt: TGCAGTGCTTCCCCTCCCGGGACGTCTAATTACGAGCAGTACTTC
CDR3aa: CSASPPGTSNYEQYF

v_gene: TRBV12-3/TRBV12-4
d_gene: NA
abundance: many
j_gene: TRBJ2-1
CDR3nt: TGTGCCAGCAGTACAGGTCCCTCCTACAATGAGCAGTTCTTC
CDR3aa: CASSTGPSYNEQFF

v_gene: TRBV4-2
d_gene: TRBD1
abundance: NA
j_gene: TRBJ1-5
CDR3nt: TGTGCCAGCAGCCAAGTCGCAGGGGGCGGGAATCAGCCCCAGCATTTT
CDR3aa: CASSQVAGGGNQPQHF

v_gene: TRBV6-5
d_gene: NA
abundance: many
j_gene: TRBJ1-4
CDR3nt: TGTGCCAGCAGTTACGGGCCGACTAATGAAAAACTGTTTTTT
CDR3aa: CASSYGPTNEKLFF

v_gene: TRBV4-1
d_gene: TRBD2
abundance: few
j_gene: TRBJ2-3
CDR3nt: TGCGCCAGCAGTGGGGGGGTCGTCGCAGATACGCAGTATTTT
CDR3aa: CASSGGVVADTQYF

v_gene: TRBV29-1
d_gene: NA
abundance: many
j_gene: TRBJ2-3
CDR3nt: TGCAGCGTTCCGGGGACAGATACGCAGTATTTT
CDR3aa: CSVPGTDTQYF

v_gene: TRBV29-1
d_gene: NA
abundance: many
j_gene: TRBJ2-7
CDR3nt: TGCAGCGTTGGACATTACTACGAGCAGTACTTC
CDR3aa: CSVGHYYEQYF

v_gene: TRBV11-1
d_gene: TRBD2
abundance: few
j_gene: TRBJ2-7
CDR3nt: TGTGCCAGCAGCTTAGCGGGCCCCAGGCTAGCGGGAGCGCCTAGGTCCTACGAGCAGTACTTC
CDR3aa: CASSLAGPRLAGAPRSYEQYF

v_gene: TRBV29-1
d_gene: NA
abundance: many
j_gene: TRBJ1-1
CDR3nt: TGCAGCGCCGAGGGGCAAACTCCTGAAGCTTTCTTT
CDR3aa: CSAEGQTPEAFF

v_gene: TRBV5-1
d_gene: NA
abundance: many
j_gene: TRBJ2-2
CDR3nt: TGCGCCAGCAGCTCGGGACCGCCCACCGGGGAGCTGTTTTTT
CDR3aa: CASSSGPPTGELFF

v_gene: TRBV4-1
d_gene: NA
abundance: NA
j_gene: TRBJ2-7
CDR3nt: TGCGCCAGCAGCCAAGTGGGTGGGTTTAGCCCCCTCGAGCAGTACTTC
CDR3aa: CASSQVGGFSPLEQYF

v_gene: TRBV7-2
d_gene: TRBD2
abundance: many
j_gene: TRBJ2-7
CDR3nt: TGTGCCAGCAGCCTAATGACTAGCGGCTCCTACGAGCAGTACTTC
CDR3aa: CASSLMTSGSYEQYF

v_gene: TRBV7-9
d_gene: NA
abundance: many
j_gene: TRBJ2-5
CDR3nt: TGTGCCAGCAGCTTTTCTAGCGACCTCTGGCCCCAAGAGACCCAGTACTTC
CDR3aa: CASSFSSDLWPQETQYF

v_gene: TRBV28
d_gene: NA
abundance: many
j_gene: TRBJ2-1
CDR3nt: TGTGCCAGCAGCCCTGTTAGCTATGAGCAGTTCTTC
CDR3aa: CASSPVSYEQFF

v_gene: TRBV29-1
d_gene: TRBD1
abundance: many
j_gene: TRBJ1-3
CDR3nt: TGCAGCGTCCCGTGGCAACGCAGGGGGAACACCATATATTTT
CDR3aa: CSVPWQRRGNTIYF

v_gene: TRBV20-1
d_gene: NA
abundance: few
j_gene: TRBJ1-1
CDR3nt: TGCAGTGCTAGAGACCTCTGGACAGAAAACACTGAAGCTTTCTTT
CDR3aa: CSARDLWTENTEAFF

v_gene: TRBV7-2
d_gene: TRBD2
abundance: NA
j_gene: TRBJ2-5
CDR3nt: TGTGCCAGCAGCTTAGCGGGGACTAGCGGGAGTGGGGAGACCCAGTACTTC
CDR3aa: CASSLAGTSGSGETQYF

v_gene: TRBV27
d_gene: TRBD1
abundance: many
j_gene: TRBJ1-1
CDR3nt: TGTGCCAGCAGTTGGACAGGGGGTGTCACTGAAGCTTTCTTT
CDR3aa: CASSWTGGVTEAFF